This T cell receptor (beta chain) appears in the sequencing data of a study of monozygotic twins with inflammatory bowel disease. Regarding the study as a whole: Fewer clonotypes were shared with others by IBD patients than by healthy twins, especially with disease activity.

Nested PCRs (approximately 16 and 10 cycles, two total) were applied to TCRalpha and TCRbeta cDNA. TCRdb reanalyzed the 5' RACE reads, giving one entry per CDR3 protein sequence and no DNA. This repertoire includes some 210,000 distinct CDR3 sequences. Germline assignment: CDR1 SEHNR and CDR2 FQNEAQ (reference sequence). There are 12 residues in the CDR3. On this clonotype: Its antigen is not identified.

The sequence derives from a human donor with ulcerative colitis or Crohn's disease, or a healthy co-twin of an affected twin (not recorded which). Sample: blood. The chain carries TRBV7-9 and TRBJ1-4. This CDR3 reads CASSSDRLYLFF.